Listed below are T cell receptor beta chains from one sample, sequenced in a study of T cell changes during pregnancy in multiple sclerosis. TCRdb's table, derived via immunoSEQ multiplex PCR, lists solely in-frame clones and lacks some. The top ten hold 1.2% to 1.5% of the sample, which has 55,000 to 70,000 clones, about 92% seen once. Source: peripheral blood, taken in the second trimester of pregnancy. These receptors originate from a female donor in good health, enrolled as a control in a pregnancy study. The CDR3 runs from the conserved cysteine through the conserved F or W. A D gene is named only where the DNA matches it firmly. Only some rows state a clone size, as once, few, many or a class for expanded clones.

clone_size d_call j_call v_call cdr3_nt cdr3_aa
NA NA TRBJ2-3 TRBV2 TGTGCCAGTCGAGCTACCGGGACTCGTTACACAGATACGCAGTATTTT CASRATGTRYTDTQYF
NA NA TRBJ1-6 TRBV28 TGTGCCAGCAGTGACCAACAGGGATTTGTTAATTCACCCCTCCACTTT CASSDQQGFVNSPLHF
NA TRBD1 TRBJ1-1 TRBV7-2 TGTGCCAGCAGCTTACAGGGGGGTGACACTGAAGCTTTCTTT CASSLQGGDTEAFF
NA TRBD1 TRBJ2-7 TRBV9 TGTGCCAGCAGCGTAGAAGGACAGGGGGCGTACGAGCAGTACTTC CASSVEGQGAYEQYF
NA NA TRBJ2-3 TRBV11-2 TGTGCCAGCAGCTTAGGCGTAACTAGCACAGATACGCAGTATTTT CASSLGVTSTDTQYF
NA TRBD2 TRBJ2-3 TRBV30 TGTGCCTTTTCACCCCTAGCGGGATCTATAGGCGATACGCAGTGTTTT CAFSPLAGSIGDTQCF
NA TRBD1 TRBJ1-1 TRBV5-5 TGTGCCAGCACCCGGATACCAGGGGGCACTGAAGCTTTCTTT CASTRIPGGTEAFF
medium-sized TRBD2 TRBJ2-3 TRBV4-2 TGTGCCAGCAGCCAAGGGACTAGCGGGGGGGCAGATACGCAGTATTTT CASSQGTSGGADTQYF
once TRBD2 TRBJ2-3 TRBV9 TGTGCCAGCAGCGTATTAGCGGGGAGCACAGATACGCAGTATTTT CASSVLAGSTDTQYF
NA TRBD2 TRBJ2-7 TRBV7-2 TGTGCCAGCAGAATGGGACTAGCGGGAGGTGACGAGCAGTACTTC CASRMGLAGGDEQYF
NA TRBD1 TRBJ2-7 TRBV10-3 TGTGCCATCATGGAACCGGGACAGGGGGCCGCTAGCGGAGTCTACGAGCAGTACTTC CAIMEPGQGAASGVYEQYF
NA NA TRBJ2-1 TRBV27 TGTGCCAGCAGTTTTTCGGCTGGAGAGAGATACAATGAGCAGTTCTTC CASSFSAGERYNEQFF
NA TRBD2 TRBJ2-7 TRBV6-5 TGTGCCAGCAGACCTAGCGGGAACCCCTACGAGCAGTACTTC CASRPSGNPYEQYF
NA NA TRBJ2-2 TRBV6-6 TGTGCCAGCAGTTACTCGAAGTCGGGGACCGGGGAGCTGTTTTTT CASSYSKSGTGELFF
NA TRBD1 TRBJ2-7 TRBV5-1 TGCGCCAGCACCGGGACAGGCCTCTACGAGCAGTACTTC CASTGTGLYEQYF
NA TRBD1 TRBJ1-2 TRBV30 TGTGCCTGGACAGGGGGCTATGGCTACACCTTC CAWTGGYGYTF
NA NA TRBJ2-1 TRBV4-2 TGTGCCAGCAGCCAAGATCAAGGGACATACTCCCCCAATGAGCAGTTCTTC CASSQDQGTYSPNEQFF
NA NA TRBJ1-5 TRBV21-1 TGTGCCAGTTCACAGGGGAATCAGCCCCAGCATTTT CASSQGNQPQHF
medium-sized NA TRBJ2-7 TRBV15 TGTGCCACCAGCAGAGAGCTCGGGGGACACGAGCAGTACTTC CATSRELGGHEQYF
once TRBD2 TRBJ2-1 TRBV9 TGTGCCAGCAGCCCGAGACTAGCGGGGGCCAATGAGCAGTTCTTC CASSPRLAGANEQFF
NA TRBD2 TRBJ2-3 TRBV14 TGTGCCAGCAGCCAGATCAAACTTAGCGGGAGAGGCCGGGATACGCAGTATTTT CASSQIKLSGRGRDTQYF
NA TRBD1 TRBJ1-1 TRBV27 TGTGCCAGCCCCATCCCAAAACAGGGGGCTTGGATGACTTTT CASPIPKQGAWMTF
NA TRBD2 TRBJ2-1 TRBV15 TGTGCCACCAGCAGAGCAGCTAGCGGGACCAACAATGAGCAGTTCTTC CATSRAASGTNNEQFF
NA TRBD1 TRBJ2-3 TRBV7-6 TGTGCCAGCAGCCCAGACAGGGTCGCAGATACGCAGTATTTT CASSPDRVADTQYF
NA NA TRBJ2-3 TRBV9 TGTGCCAGCAGCTCTAGCGCAGGGTATGGAGATACGCAGTATTTT CASSSSAGYGDTQYF
once NA TRBJ2-3 TRBV7-2 TGTGCCAGCAGCCCCGGACTCAACACAGATACGCAGTATTTT CASSPGLNTDTQYF
NA TRBD2 TRBJ2-3 TRBV18 TGTGCCAGCTCACCCGGGAGGCCGCAGAATACGCAGTATTTT CASSPGRPQNTQYF
NA TRBD1 TRBJ2-7 TRBV4-1 TGCGCCAGCAGCCAAGGGACGCAGGGGGTTACCTACGAGCAGTACTTC CASSQGTQGVTYEQYF
NA NA TRBJ1-5 TRBV7-9 TGTGCCAGCAGCTTAGCGGGGGGGGCGAGCAATCAGCCCCAGCATTTT CASSLAGGASNQPQHF
NA NA TRBJ2-1 TRBV11-2 TGTGCCAGCAGCTTGTCTCTCTCAGCGAGTGAGCAGTTCTTC CASSLSLSASEQFF
NA NA TRBJ1-1 TRBV5-1 TGCGCCAGCAGCTCCTATCAAGGGGGAAACACTGAAGCTTTCTTT CASSSYQGGNTEAFF
NA NA TRBJ2-7 TRBV7-3 TGTGCCAGCAGCTTCGGGCCTCAGACGGGAGAGCAGTACTTC CASSFGPQTGEQYF
NA NA TRBJ2-7 TRBV7-9 TGTGCCAGCAGCTTCCAGCGAGACGAGCAGTACTTC CASSFQRDEQYF
NA NA TRBJ2-3 TRBV15 TGTGCCACCAGCAGAGATGCGGATACGCAGTATTTT CATSRDADTQYF
few TRBD1 TRBJ2-7 TRBV7-9 TGTGCCAGCAGCTCTACAGGGGGCGGCGAGCAGTACTTC CASSSTGGGEQYF
NA NA TRBJ1-2 TRBV6-4 TGTGCCAGCATGCACAGAGAGGGAGTCAATGGCTACACCTTC CASMHREGVNGYTF
NA TRBD2 TRBJ2-7 TRBV2 TGTGCCAGCAGGGGAGCGGGGGTTGGTCACGAGCAGTACTTC CASRGAGVGHEQYF
NA NA TRBJ2-1 TRBV19 TGTGCCAGTAGTATGGGGATAGACAGTTATCTGCCCTCGGGTGAGCAGTTCTTC CASSMGIDSYLPSGEQFF
NA TRBD2 TRBJ2-3 TRBV11-2 TGTGCCAGCAGCCCCCGGACTAGCGGGGGTCCTGGGGCAGATACGCAGTATTTT CASSPRTSGGPGADTQYF
few TRBD1 TRBJ1-6 TRBV5-8 TGTGCCAGCAGCTCGGGACAGAATAATTCACCCCTCCACTTT CASSSGQNNSPLHF
NA TRBD1 TRBJ1-1 TRBV5-1 TGCGCCAGCAGCTTGGGCCCAACGACAGGGACCGCCACGGGAACTGAAGCTTTCTTT CASSLGPTTGTATGTEAFF
NA NA TRBJ1-4 TRBV7-2 TGTGCCAGCAGCTCTCGGACACCCCTAGGTGAAAAACTGTTTTTT CASSSRTPLGEKLFF
NA NA TRBJ1-1 TRBV10-3 TGTGCCATCAGACCAGGGAAAGGTGGCACTGAAGCTTTCTTT CAIRPGKGGTEAFF
NA NA TRBJ1-5 TRBV7-9 TGTGCCAGCAGCCCAGCGGGGGGGAATCAGCCCCAGCATTTT CASSPAGGNQPQHF
NA TRBD2 TRBJ2-7 TRBV18 TGTGCCAGCTCACAGCCGGGACTAGCGAGGGGCGAGCAGTACTTC CASSQPGLARGEQYF
NA NA TRBJ1-1 TRBV18 TGTGCCAGCTCACCACCAGCGGCCCACACTGAAGCTTTCTTT CASSPPAAHTEAFF